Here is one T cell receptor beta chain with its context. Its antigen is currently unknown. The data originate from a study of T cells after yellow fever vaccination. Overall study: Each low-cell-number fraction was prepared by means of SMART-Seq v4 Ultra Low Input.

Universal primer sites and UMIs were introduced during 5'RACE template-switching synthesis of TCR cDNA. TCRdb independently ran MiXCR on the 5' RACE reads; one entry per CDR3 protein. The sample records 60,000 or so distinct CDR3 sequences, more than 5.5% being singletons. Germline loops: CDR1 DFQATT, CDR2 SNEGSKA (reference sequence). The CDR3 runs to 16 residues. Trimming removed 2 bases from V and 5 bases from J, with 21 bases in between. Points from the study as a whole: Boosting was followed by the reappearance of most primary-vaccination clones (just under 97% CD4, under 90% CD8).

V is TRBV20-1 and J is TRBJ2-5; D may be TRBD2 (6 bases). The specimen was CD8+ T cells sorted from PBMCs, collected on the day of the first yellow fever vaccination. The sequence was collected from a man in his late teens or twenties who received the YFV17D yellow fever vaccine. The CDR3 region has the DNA TGCAGTGCTAGAATCTGGGGGAGGCCGGCGGGGGAGACCCAGTACTTC. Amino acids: CSARIWGRPAGETQYF.